What follows are 16 T cell receptor beta chains derived from one specimen sequenced in a study of cytomegalovirus exposure and HLA in healthy donors. 13 Jbeta primers and 60 Vbeta primers were used for the PCR. Measured with immunoSEQ multiplex PCR; TCRdb has only the in-frame clones, and not every one. The profile shows roughly 130,000 clones, roughly 80% of them singletons. The sequenced sample was PBMCs. These receptors came from a man aged 25 to 45 in good health and CMV-seronegative.

The V gene is TRBV29-1, the J gene TRBJ1-2, with unresolved D. The CDR3 loop spans 12 amino acids. The V gene's germline CDR1 is SQVTM and CDR2 ANQGSEA. V shed 4 bases and J shed 2 bases, with 8 bases lying between them. The CDR3 loop is CSVVRENYGYTF. The CDR3 DNA follows: TGCAGCGTTGTCCGGGAGAACTATGGCTACACCTTC. The full variable domain, in which reference TRBV29-1 and TRBJ1-2 provide the parts outside the CDR3, is SAVISQKPSRDICQRGTSLTIQCQVDSQVTMMFWYRQQPGQSLTLIATANQGSEATYESGFVIDKFPISRPNLTFSTLTVSNMSPEDSSIYLCSVVRENYGYTFGSGTRLTVV.

The V gene is TRBV7-2, the J gene TRBJ2-5; TRBD2 agrees at 15 bases. Gene TRBJ2-7 matches the end of the DNA better, so the J call may be wrong. This CDR3 has 17 residues. Germline V lookup: CDR1 SGHTA, CDR2 FQGNSA. The DNA of the CDR3 is TGTGCCAGCAGCCAGGGAGGGACTAGCGGGAGGTCCTACGAGCAGTACTTC. It yields the protein CASSQGGTSGRSYEQYF.

The V gene is TRBV6-5, the J gene TRBJ2-7, with 9 bases fitting TRBD1. Germline lookup yields CDR1 MNHEY and CDR2 SVGAGI. The junction had 4 bases not matched to a gene; V was cut back by 2 bases and J by 2 bases. This CDR3 region has 15 residues. In nucleotides, the CDR3 is TGTGCCAGCAGTTACGGGAGACAGGGGGCCTACGAGCAGTACTTC. Encoded protein: CASSYGRQGAYEQYF.

The chain has TRBV12-5 and TRBJ2-6; D may be TRBD2 (6 bases). V was shortened by 4 bases and J by 0 bases, with 10 bases between the two germline ends. This CDR3 has 16 amino acids. Per the germline V gene, CDR1 is LGHNT and CDR2 is FRNRAP. For the CDR3, the DNA is TGTGCTAGTGGTTCCCCGCGGGGCTCTGGGGCCAACGTCCTGACTTTC. It yields the protein CASGSPRGSGANVLTF.

The rearrangement links TRBV10-3 to TRBJ1-6; a possible D gene is TRBD1 (6 bases). V lost 6 bases and J 5 bases, leaving 23 bases between the germline ends. This CDR3 is 18 amino acids long. From germline, CDR1 is ENHRY and CDR2 SYGVKD. CDR3 in amino acids: CAIRGSGGPLTDNSPLHF. In nucleotides, the CDR3 is TGTGCCATCAGGGGGAGTGGGGGCCCGCTGACGGATAATTCACCCCTCCACTTT.

This clone was seen more than once but under ten times. V usage is TRBV5-1 and J usage is TRBJ2-1; 14 nucleotides agree with TRBD2. From germline, CDR1 is SGHRS and CDR2 YFSETQ. The CDR3 extends over 16 amino acids. V dropped 4 bases and J dropped 7; count of bases not matched to a gene: 7. CDR3 in amino acids: CASSRGGLAGVNEQFF. The CDR3 DNA reads TGCGCCAGCAGCAGAGGGGGACTAGCGGGAGTAAATGAGCAGTTCTTC.

The chain couples TRBV9 to TRBJ2-1; 9 nucleotides match TRBD2. Germline V CDR1 and CDR2: SGDLS, YYNGEE. V lost 4 bases and J lost 6; bases outside the gene matches: 5. The CDR3 is 14 amino acids. The CDR3: CASSLGTSLNEQFF. In nucleotides, the CDR3 is TGTGCCAGCAGCCTCGGGACTAGCCTCAATGAGCAGTTCTTC.

The sample holds a few counts of this clone. The chain combines TRBV6-4 with TRBJ2-7, with 10 positions matching TRBD2. The CDR3 runs to 15 residues. Per germline, CDR1 MRHNA and CDR2 SNTAGT. With V trimmed by 6 bases and J by 3 bases, 8 bases remained unmatched. In DNA, the CDR3 is TGTGCCAGCAGCGCTCTAGCGGGAGAGGGCTACGAGCAGTACTTC. As protein: CASSALAGEGYEQYF.

The J gene is TRBJ2-7, the V gene TRBV28, with TRBD1 as a possible D gene (6 bases). Germline V lookup: CDR1 MDHEN, CDR2 SYDVKM. The V end was cut by 3 bases, the J end by 2 bases, with 17 bases between. This CDR3 spans 16 amino acids. CDR3: CASSFLRSDSTYEQYF. The CDR3 DNA reads as TGTGCCAGCAGTTTCCTTAGGTCGGACAGTACCTACGAGCAGTACTTC.

The chain recombines TRBV7-2 with TRBJ2-2, with D possibly matching TRBD2 (6 bases). CDR1 and CDR2 from the germline V gene are SGHTA and FQGNSA. CDR3 length: 17 amino acids. Trimming cost V 6 bases and J 1 base, with 18 bases left between them. CDR3 residues: CASRGGSGNMNTGELFF. CDR3 nucleotides: TGTGCCAGCAGGGGGGGTAGCGGTAATATGAACACCGGGGAGCTGTTTTTT.

The rearrangement uses TRBV27 and TRBJ2-7; 7 positions agree with TRBD1. V lost 3 bases to trimming and J lost 0 bases; unmatched junction nucleotides: 2. This CDR3 contains 14 residues. The V gene's germline CDR1 is MNHEY and CDR2 SMNVEV (reference sequence). CDR3 DNA sequence: TGTGCCAGCAGTTTTAGGACAGGCTCCTACGAGCAGTACTTC. Amino acid sequence: CASSFRTGSYEQYF.

There are a few counts of this clone. V usage is TRBV29-1 and J usage is TRBJ2-1, with 9 nucleotides matching TRBD1. The CDR3 runs to 15 residues. The ends lost 7 bases at V and 2 bases at J; junction bases unmatched: 9. The germline V gene has CDR1 SQVTM and CDR2 ANQGSEA. The CDR3 loop is CSGSGTGYAYNEQFF. The DNA of the CDR3 is TGCAGCGGGTCCGGGACAGGGTATGCCTACAATGAGCAGTTCTTC.

This sequence joins TRBV30 and TRBJ1-2; D is perhaps TRBD1 (5 bases). This CDR3 has 14 amino acids. CDR1 and CDR2 from the germline V gene are GTSNPN and SVGIG (reference sequence). V was cut by 5 bases and J by 4 bases, with 17 bases left in between. CDR3 coding DNA: TGTGCCTGGCTCAGGGTGGGGGGAGGCTATGGCTACACCTTC. Encoded protein: CAWLRVGGGYGYTF. Drawing the rest from reference TRBV30 and TRBJ1-2, the complete variable domain is SQTIHQWPATLVQPVGSPLSLECTVEGTSNPNLYWYRQAAGRGLQLLFYSVGIGQISSEVPQNLSASRPQDRQFILSSKKLLLSDSGFYLCAWLRVGGGYGYTFGSGTRLTVV.

The chain recombines TRBV7-9 with TRBJ2-2; 8 nucleotides agree with TRBD1. The germline V gene encodes CDR1 SEHNR and CDR2 FQNEAQ (reference sequence). With 1 base clipped from V and 7 bases from J, the junction kept 8 bases outside the gene matches. This CDR3 contains 16 residues. The CDR3 spells CASSLGTGLYGGELFF. CDR3 DNA sequence: TGTGCCAGCAGCTTAGGGACAGGGTTATACGGCGGGGAGCTGTTTTTT. The whole variable domain, filled in from reference TRBV7-9 and TRBJ2-2, reads DTGVSQNPRHKITKRGQNVTFRCDPISEHNRLYWYRQTLGQGPEFLTYFQNEAQLEKSRLLSDRFSAERPKGSFSTLEIQRTEQGDSAMYLCASSLGTGLYGGELFFGEGSRLTVL.

The chain is built from TRBV5-1 and TRBJ2-7; maybe TRBD1 (6 bases). Looked up from germline, CDR1 is SGHRS and CDR2 is YFSETQ. The CDR3 sequence is 14 residues long. V was clipped by 3 bases and J by 6 bases, with 16 bases between them. This CDR3 reads CASSWADRSSEQYF. The CDR3 DNA sequence: TGCGCCAGCAGCTGGGCGGACAGATCCAGCGAGCAGTACTTC. Based on the CDR3 plus reference TRBV5-1 and TRBJ2-7, the full variable domain is KAGVTQTPRYLIKTRGQQVTLSCSPISGHRSVSWYQQTPGQGLQFLFEYFSETQRNKGNFPGRFSGRQFSNSRSEMNVSTLELGDSALYLCASSWADRSSEQYFGPGTRLTVT.

J is TRBJ1-1 and V is TRBV27; 8 bases fit TRBD1. Germline CDR1 MNHEY, CDR2 SMNVEV (reference sequence). The CDR3 has 15 amino acids. With V trimmed by 5 bases and J by 3 bases, 8 bases remained unmatched. The CDR3 coding sequence is TGTGCCAGCAGTGTTGTCCAGGGGGCGTACACTGAAGCTTTCTTT. Translation gives CASSVVQGAYTEAFF.